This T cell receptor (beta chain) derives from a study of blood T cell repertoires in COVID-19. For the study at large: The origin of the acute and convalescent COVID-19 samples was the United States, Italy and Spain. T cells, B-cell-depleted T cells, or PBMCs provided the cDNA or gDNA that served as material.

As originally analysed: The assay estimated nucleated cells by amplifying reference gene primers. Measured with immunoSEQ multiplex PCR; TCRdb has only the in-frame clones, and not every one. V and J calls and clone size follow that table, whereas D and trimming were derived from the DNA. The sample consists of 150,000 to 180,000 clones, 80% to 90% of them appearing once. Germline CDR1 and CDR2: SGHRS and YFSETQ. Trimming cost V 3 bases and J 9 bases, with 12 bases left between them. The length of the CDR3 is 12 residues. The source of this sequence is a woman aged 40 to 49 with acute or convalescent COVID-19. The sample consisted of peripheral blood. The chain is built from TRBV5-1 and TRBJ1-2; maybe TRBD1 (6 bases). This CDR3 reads CASSSQGFSYTF. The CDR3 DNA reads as TGCGCCAGCAGCTCGCAGGGGTTCAGCTACACCTTC.